This entry features one T cell receptor (beta chain) sequence. Its antigen remains unidentified. This sample is drawn from a study of T cell repertoires in cytomegalovirus infection. Each CDR3 protein is one row after TCRdb ran MiXCR on the reads. The sample has about 830,000 distinct CDR3 sequences, about 30% seen once. Points from the study as a whole: Cumulative public TCR beta family frequency identified CMV carriers with the relevant HLA. HLA-C-restricted CMV-specific TCR beta clonotypes were dominant in the ex vivo response.

V was cut by 2 bases and J by 7 bases, with 8 bases left in between. Germline CDR1 is MNHEY and CDR2 is SVGAGI. This CDR3 is 13 amino acids long. The chain couples TRBV6-5 to TRBJ2-2, with D perhaps TRBD1 (6 bases). The clonotype comes from a human donor in good health (CMV status not recorded). Some clones in this sample may be carry-over from other donors' samples. The sample here was cultured CD8+ T cells from PBMCs, taken from culture after CMV antigen stimulation. The CDR3 is CASSYGGGGELFF. The CDR3, as DNA: TGTGCCAGCAGTTACGGGGGCGGCGGGGAGCTGTTTTTT.